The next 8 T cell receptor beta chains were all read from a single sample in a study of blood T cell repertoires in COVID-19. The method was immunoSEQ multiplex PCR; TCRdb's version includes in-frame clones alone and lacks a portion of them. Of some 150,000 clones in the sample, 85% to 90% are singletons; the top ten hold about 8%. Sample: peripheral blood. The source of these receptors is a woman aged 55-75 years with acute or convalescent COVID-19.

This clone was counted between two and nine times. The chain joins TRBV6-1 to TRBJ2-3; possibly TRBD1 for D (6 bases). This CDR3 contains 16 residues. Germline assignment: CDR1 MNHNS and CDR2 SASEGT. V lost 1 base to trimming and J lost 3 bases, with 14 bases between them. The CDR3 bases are TGTGCCAGCAGTGAAGTCGCCAGGGGTGGAACAGATACGCAGTATTTT. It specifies CASSEVARGGTDTQYF.

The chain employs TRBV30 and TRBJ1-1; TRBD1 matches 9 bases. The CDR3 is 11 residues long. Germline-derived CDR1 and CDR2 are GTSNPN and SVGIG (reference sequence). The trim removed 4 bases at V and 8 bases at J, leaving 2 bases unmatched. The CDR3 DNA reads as TGTGCCTGGAAAGGGACAGGGGAAGCTTTCTTT. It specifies CAWKGTGEAFF.

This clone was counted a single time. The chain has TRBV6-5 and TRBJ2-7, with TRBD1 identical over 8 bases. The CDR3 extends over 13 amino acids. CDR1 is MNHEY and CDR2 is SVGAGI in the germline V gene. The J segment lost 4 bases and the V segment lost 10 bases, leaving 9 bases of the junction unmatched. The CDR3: CATRGTGLYEQYF. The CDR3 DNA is TGTGCCACCCGAGGGACAGGCTTATACGAGCAGTACTTC.

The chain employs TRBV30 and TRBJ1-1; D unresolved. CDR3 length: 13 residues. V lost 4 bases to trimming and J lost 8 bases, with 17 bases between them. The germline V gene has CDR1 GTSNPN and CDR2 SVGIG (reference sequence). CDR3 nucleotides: TGTGCCTGGACCCAAAGGAGTGCTCGGGAAGCTTTCTTT. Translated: CAWTQRSAREAFF.

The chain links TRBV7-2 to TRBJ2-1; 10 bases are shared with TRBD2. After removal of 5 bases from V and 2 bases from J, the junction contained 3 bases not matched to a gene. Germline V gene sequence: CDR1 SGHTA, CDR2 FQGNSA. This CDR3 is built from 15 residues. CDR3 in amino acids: CASSQLAGPYNEQFF. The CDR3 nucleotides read TGTGCCAGCAGCCAACTAGCGGGGCCCTACAATGAGCAGTTCTTC.

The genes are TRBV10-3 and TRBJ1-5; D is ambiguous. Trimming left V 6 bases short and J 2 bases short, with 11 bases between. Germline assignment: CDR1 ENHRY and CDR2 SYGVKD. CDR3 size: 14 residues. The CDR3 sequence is CAIRRELGNQPQHF. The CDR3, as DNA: TGTGCCATCAGAAGGGAGTTGGGCAATCAGCCCCAGCATTTT.

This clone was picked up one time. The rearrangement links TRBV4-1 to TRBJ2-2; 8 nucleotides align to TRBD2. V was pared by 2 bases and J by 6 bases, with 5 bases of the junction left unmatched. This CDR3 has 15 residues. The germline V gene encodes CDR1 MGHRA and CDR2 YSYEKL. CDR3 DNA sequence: TGCGCCAGCAGCCAACGGGGGGGCGACGCCGGGGAGCTGTTTTTT. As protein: CASSQRGGDAGELFF.

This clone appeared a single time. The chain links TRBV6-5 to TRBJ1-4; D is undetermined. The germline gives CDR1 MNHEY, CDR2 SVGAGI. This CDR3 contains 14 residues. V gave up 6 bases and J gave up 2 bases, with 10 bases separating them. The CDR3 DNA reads TGTGCCAGCAGCCGCGACATCACTAATGAAAAACTGTTTTTT. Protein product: CASSRDITNEKLFF.